This T cell receptor (beta chain) was captured in a study of blood T cell repertoires in COVID-19 (dated by TCRdb to 2020 to 2022). Context from the whole study: The collaborator samples originated in the United States, Italy and Spain and spanned the acute and convalescent phases of COVID-19. The prospective study material was composed of cDNA or gDNA derived from T cells, B-cell-depleted T cells, or PBMCs. Deeply sampled blood TCRbeta repertoires from subjects exposed to, actively infected with, or recovered from COVID-19 were included in the dataset. The repertoires were released in a freely available public database intended as a resource for research on the immune response to SARS-CoV-2. HLA class I and class II types, where available, came from metadata supplied by the sample provider rather than from assay-based typing. Samples were obtained from the ongoing ImmuneRACE study (first 160 participants) and from approximately 1,200 subjects provided by 6 global collaborators. A de-identified subject ID, COVID-19 status, age in years and sex were almost always included in the sample metadata. Summary of the overall study and its limitations: Clinical and demographic metadata were provided uncurated, with the amount varying by source and participant.

CDR1 LGHDT and CDR2 YNNKEL were looked up in the germline V gene (reference sequence). V sheds 4 bases and J sheds 6 bases, leaving 7 bases between their ends. The CDR3 has 12 amino acids, counting the end cysteine and phenylalanine. Only the CDR3 portion is preserved as DNA: 36 bases, with reading frame beginning at the first base. The immunoSEQ Assay, a bias-controlled multiplex PCR, was used to amplify TCRbeta CDR3 regions from genomic DNA. Turning to the authors' computational methods: The number of nucleated cells in each sample was estimated from the amplification of reference gene primers within the assay. Sequence reads were collapsed and filtered to measure the absolute abundance of every unique TCRbeta CDR3 rearrangement. Productive Simpson clonality was computed per sample as the square root of Simpson's diversity index over productive rearrangements. TCRdb obtained this table from immuneACCESS and retained in-frame rearrangements with V and J assigned. These tables miss some clones; where compared with another copy, unresolved V genes account for less than half of the shortfall, and the remainder is unexplained. V, J and clone size were drawn from that table, and D and trimming were deduced from the DNA. Recorded for this sample are 31,000 or so clones; roughly 85% of them occurred a single time. Clones ranked in the top ten supply less than 9.5% of the sample.

Of note for this clone: The antigen it binds to is not known. Base-call qualities are not available, and no considerably larger clone is one nucleotide away.

Collaborating institutions collected whole blood in K2EDTA tubes following their own protocols. Collaborator samples were shipped for TCRbeta analysis as frozen whole blood, isolated PBMCs, or DNA extracted from either sample type. The source of this sequence is a human donor in a cohort sampled during active COVID-19. The chain is made from TRBV3-1 (or the pseudogene TRBV3-2) and TRBJ2-1, with no confidently assigned D gene. The sample taken for sequencing was peripheral blood. The CDR3 amino acid sequence is: CASSLAANEQFF. The DNA sequence reads TGTGCCAGCAGCCTAGCCGCCAATGAGCAGTTCTTC.